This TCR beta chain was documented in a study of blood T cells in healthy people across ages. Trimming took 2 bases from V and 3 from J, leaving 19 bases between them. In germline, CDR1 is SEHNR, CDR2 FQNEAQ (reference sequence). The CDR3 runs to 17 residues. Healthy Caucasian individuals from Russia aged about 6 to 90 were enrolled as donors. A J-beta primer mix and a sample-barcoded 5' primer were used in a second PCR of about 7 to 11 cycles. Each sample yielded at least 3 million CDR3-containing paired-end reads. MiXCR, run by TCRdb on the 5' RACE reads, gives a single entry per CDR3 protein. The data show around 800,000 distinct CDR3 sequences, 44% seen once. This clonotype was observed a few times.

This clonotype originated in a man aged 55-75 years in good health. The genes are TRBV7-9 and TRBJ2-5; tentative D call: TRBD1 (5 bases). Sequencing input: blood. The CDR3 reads CASSLTTLTVKEETQYF. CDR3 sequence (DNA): TGTGCCAGCAGCTTAACGACACTGACAGTGAAAGAAGAGACCCAGTACTTC.